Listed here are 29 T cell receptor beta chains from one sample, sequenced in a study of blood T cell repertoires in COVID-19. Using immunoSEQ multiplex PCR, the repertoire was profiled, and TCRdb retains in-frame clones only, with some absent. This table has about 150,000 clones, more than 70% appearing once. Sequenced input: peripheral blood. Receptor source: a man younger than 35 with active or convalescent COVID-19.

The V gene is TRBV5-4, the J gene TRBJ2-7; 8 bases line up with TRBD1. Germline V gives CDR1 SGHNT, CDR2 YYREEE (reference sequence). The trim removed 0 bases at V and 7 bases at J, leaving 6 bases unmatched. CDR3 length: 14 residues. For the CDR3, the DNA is TGTGCCAGCAGCTTGGGACAGGGGATTCGGGAGCAGTACTTC. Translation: CASSLGQGIREQYF.

The CDR3 sequence: CASSQDLSSPYTDTQYF. DNA of the CDR3: TGCGCCAGCAGCCAAGATCTGTCTAGTCCTTACACAGATACGCAGTATTTT. The chain is built from TRBV4-1 and TRBJ2-3; D gene uncertain. The CDR3 has 17 residues. Per the germline V gene, CDR1 is MGHRA and CDR2 is YSYEKL. V lost 0 bases and J lost 2, with 15 bases in between.

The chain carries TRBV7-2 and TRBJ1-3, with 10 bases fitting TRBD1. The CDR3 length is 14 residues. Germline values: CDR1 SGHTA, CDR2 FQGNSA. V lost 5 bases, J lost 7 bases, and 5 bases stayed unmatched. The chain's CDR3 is CASSPGQGHNTIYF. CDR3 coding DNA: TGTGCCAGCAGCCCGGGACAGGGGCACAACACCATATATTTT. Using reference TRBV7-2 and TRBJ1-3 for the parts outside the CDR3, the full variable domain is GAGVSQSPSNKVTEKGKDVELRCDPISGHTALYWYRQSLGQGLEFLIYFQGNSAPDKSGLPSDRFSAERTGGSVSTLTIQRTQQEDSAVYLCASSPGQGHNTIYFGEGSWLTVV.

The CDR3 sequence: CASSPQQGWTDTQYF. The DNA of the CDR3 is TGTGCCAGCTCACCCCAACAGGGTTGGACAGATACGCAGTATTTT. The chain carries TRBV18 and TRBJ2-3; possibly TRBD1 for D (6 bases). V was trimmed by 3 bases and J by 3 bases, leaving 13 bases between them. The CDR3 contains 15 residues. Germline V gene data show CDR1 as KGHSH and CDR2 as LQKENI.

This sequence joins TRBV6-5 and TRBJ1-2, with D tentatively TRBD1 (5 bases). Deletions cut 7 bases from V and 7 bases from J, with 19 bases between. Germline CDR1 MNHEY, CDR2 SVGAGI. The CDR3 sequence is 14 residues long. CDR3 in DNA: TGTGCCAGCATCTCTCGGGCAGGGCTCGCTGGCTACACCTTC. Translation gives CASISRAGLAGYTF.

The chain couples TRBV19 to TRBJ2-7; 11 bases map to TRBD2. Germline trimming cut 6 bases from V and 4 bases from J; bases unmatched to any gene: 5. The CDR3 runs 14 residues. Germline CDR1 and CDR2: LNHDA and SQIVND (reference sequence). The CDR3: CASRPTSGTYEQYF. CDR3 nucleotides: TGTGCCAGTAGACCGACTAGCGGGACATACGAGCAGTACTTC.

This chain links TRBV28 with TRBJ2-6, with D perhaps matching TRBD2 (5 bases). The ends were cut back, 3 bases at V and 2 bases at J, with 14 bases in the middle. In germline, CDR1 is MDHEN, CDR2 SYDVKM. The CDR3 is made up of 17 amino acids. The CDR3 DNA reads TGTGCCAGCAGTTTTACGTTTGGAGGAGCTGGGGCCAACGTCCTGACTTTC. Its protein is CASSFTFGGAGANVLTF. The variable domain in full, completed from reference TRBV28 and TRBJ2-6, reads DVKVTQSSRYLVKRTGEKVFLECVQDMDHENMFWYRQDPGLGLRLIYFSYDVKMKEKGDIPEGYSVSREKKERFSLILESASTNQTSMYLCASSFTFGGAGANVLTFGAGSRLTVL.

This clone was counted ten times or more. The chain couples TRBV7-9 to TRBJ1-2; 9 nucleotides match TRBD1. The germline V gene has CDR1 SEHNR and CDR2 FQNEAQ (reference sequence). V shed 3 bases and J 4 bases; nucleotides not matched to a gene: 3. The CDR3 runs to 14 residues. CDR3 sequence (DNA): TGTGCCAGCAGCTTGGGACAGGGACGCTATGGCTACACCTTC. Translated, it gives CASSLGQGRYGYTF.

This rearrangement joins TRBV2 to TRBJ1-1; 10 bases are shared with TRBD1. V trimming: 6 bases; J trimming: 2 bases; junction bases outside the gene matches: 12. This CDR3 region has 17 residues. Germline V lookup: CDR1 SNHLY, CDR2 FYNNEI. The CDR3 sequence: CASSPGQGYVENTEAFF. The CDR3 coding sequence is TGTGCCAGCAGCCCGGGACAGGGGTATGTGGAAAACACTGAAGCTTTCTTT.

The CDR3: CASRPPGQAEEQYF. CDR3 DNA sequence: TGTGCCAGCAGACCGCCGGGACAGGCTGAAGAGCAGTACTTC. The chain links TRBV13 to TRBJ2-7; 8 bases match TRBD1. CDR3 length: 14 amino acids. V trimming: 6 bases; J trimming: 7 bases; junction bases outside the gene matches: 11. Germline-derived CDR1 and CDR2 are PRHDT and FYEKMQ (reference sequence).

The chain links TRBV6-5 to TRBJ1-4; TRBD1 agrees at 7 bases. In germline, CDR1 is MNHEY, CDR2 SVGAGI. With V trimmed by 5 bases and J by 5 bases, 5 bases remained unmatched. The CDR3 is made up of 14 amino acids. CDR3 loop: CASSTTGPNEKLFF. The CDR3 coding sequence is TGTGCCAGCAGTACGACAGGGCCCAATGAAAAACTGTTTTTT.

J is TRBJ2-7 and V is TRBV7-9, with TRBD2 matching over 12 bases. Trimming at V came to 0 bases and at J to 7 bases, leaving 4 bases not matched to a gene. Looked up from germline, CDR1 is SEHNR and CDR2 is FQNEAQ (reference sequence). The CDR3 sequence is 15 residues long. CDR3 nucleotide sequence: TGTGCCAGCAGCTTAGCAAGCGGGACTAGCGGGGAGCAGTACTTC. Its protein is CASSLASGTSGEQYF.

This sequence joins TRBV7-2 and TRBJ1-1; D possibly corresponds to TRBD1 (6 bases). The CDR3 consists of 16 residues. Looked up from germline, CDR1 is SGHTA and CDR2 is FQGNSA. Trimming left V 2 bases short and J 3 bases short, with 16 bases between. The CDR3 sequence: CASSLMGGLVDTEAFF. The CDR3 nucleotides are TGTGCCAGCAGCTTAATGGGGGGGCTGGTGGACACTGAAGCTTTCTTT.

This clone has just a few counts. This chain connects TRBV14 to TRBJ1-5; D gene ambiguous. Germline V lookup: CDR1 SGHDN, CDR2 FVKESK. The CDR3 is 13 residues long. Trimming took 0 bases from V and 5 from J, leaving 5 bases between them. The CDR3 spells CASSQDGDQPQHF. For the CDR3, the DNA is TGTGCCAGCAGCCAAGACGGGGATCAGCCCCAGCATTTT. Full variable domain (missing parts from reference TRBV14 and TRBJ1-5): EAGVTQFPSHSVIEKGQTVTLRCDPISGHDNLYWYRRVMGKEIKFLLHFVKESKQDESGMPNNRFLAERTGGTYSTLKVQPAELEDSGVYFCASSQDGDQPQHFGDGTRLSIL.

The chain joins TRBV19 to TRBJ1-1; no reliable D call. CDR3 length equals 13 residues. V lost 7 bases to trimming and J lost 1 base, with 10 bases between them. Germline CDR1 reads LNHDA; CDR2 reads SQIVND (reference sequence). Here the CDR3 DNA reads TGTGCCAGTACCCCGACACGGAACACTGAAGCTTTCTTT. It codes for CASTPTRNTEAFF.

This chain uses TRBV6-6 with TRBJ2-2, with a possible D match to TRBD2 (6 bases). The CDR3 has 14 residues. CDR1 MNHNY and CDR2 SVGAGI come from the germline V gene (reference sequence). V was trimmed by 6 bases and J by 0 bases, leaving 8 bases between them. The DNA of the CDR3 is TGTGCCAGCAGGGGGGGAACGAACACCGGGGAGCTGTTTTTT. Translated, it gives CASRGGTNTGELFF.

The CDR3 is CAISESGAGLNEQFF. For the CDR3, the DNA is TGTGCCATCAGTGAGTCGGGGGCCGGGTTGAATGAGCAGTTCTTC. The rearrangement uses TRBV10-3 and TRBJ2-1; a weak D match, TRBD1 (6 bases). CDR1 ENHRY and CDR2 SYGVKD come from the germline V gene. With 0 bases removed from V and 7 bases from J, the gap between germline ends came to 13 bases. This CDR3 is 15 amino acids long.

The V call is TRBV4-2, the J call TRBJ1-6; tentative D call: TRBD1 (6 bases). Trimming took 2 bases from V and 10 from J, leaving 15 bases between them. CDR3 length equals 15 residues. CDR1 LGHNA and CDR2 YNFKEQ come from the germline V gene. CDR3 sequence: CASSQRPVQGSPLHF. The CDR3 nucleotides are TGTGCCAGCAGCCAAAGACCTGTACAGGGATCACCCCTCCACTTT.

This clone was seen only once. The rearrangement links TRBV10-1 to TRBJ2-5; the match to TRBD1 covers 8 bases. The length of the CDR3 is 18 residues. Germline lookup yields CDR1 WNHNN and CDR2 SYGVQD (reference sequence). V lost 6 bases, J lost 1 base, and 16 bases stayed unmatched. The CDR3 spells CASSRRRGPAYPQETQYF. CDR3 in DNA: TGCGCCAGCAGCCGACGCAGGGGGCCTGCCTACCCCCAAGAGACCCAGTACTTC.

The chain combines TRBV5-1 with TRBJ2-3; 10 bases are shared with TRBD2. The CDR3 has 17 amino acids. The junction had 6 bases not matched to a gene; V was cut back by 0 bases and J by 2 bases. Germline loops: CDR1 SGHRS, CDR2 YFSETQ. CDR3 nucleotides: TGCGCCAGCAGCTTGGCAAGGACTAGCGGATTCACAGATACGCAGTATTTT. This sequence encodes CASSLARTSGFTDTQYF.

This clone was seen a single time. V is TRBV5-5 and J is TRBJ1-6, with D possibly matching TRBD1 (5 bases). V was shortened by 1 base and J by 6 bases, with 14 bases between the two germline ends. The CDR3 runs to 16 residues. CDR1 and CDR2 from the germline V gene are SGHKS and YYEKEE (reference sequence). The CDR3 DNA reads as TGTGCCAGCAGCTTGTTTACGGGGGGACTTAATTCACCCCTCCACTTT. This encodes CASSLFTGGLNSPLHF.

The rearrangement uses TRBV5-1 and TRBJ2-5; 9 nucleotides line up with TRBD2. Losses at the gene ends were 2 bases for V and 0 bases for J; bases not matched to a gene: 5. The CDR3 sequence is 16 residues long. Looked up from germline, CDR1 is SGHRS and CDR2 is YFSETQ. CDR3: CASSFTGTSHQETQYF. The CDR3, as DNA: TGCGCCAGCAGCTTTACCGGGACTAGCCACCAAGAGACCCAGTACTTC.

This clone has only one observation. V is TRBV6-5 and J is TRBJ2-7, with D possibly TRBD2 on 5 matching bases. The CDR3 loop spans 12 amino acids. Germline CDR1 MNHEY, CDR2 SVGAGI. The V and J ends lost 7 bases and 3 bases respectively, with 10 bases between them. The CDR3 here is CASKESGYEQYF. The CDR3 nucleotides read TGTGCCAGCAAAGAGAGCGGCTACGAGCAGTACTTC.

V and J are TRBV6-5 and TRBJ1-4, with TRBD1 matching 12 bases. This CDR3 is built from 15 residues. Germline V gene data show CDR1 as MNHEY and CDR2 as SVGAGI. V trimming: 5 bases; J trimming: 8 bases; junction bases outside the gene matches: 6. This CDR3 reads CASSPTGTGGEKLFF. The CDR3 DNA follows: TGTGCCAGCAGTCCCACCGGGACAGGGGGCGAAAAACTGTTTTTT.

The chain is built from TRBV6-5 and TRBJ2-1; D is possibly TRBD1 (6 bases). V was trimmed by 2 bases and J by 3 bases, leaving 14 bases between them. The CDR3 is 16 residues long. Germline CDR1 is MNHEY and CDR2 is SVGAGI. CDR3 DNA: TGTGCCAGCAGTTACAATGGGGACATTAACTACAATGAGCAGTTCTTC. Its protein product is CASSYNGDINYNEQFF.

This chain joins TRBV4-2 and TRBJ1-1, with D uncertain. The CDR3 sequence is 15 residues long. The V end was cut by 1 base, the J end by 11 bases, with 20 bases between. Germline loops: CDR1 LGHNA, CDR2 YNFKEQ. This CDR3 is CASSQVSLRGDRAFF. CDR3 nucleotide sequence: TGTGCCAGCAGCCAAGTAAGTCTGCGGGGTGATCGTGCTTTCTTT.

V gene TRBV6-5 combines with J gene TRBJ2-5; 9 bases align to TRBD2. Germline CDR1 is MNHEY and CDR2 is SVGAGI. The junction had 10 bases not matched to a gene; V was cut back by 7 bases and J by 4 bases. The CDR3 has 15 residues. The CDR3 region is CASNRGGAGRETQYF. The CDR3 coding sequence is TGTGCCAGCAATCGCGGGGGGGCTGGAAGAGAGACCCAGTACTTC.

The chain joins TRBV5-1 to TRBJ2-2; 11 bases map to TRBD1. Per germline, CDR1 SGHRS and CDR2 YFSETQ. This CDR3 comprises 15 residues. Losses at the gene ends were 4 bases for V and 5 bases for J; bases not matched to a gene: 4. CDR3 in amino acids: CASSRTGGSTGELFF. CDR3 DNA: TGCGCCAGCAGCCGGACAGGGGGCTCGACCGGGGAGCTGTTTTTT.

The CDR3: CATSDSDEQFF. In DNA form, the CDR3 reads TGCGCCACCTCAGACTCTGATGAGCAGTTCTTC. V is TRBV10-1 and J is TRBJ2-1; unclear D gene. Germline V gene sequence: CDR1 WNHNN, CDR2 SYGVQD (reference sequence). The CDR3 has 11 residues. V was clipped by 10 bases and J by 8 bases, with 12 bases between them.